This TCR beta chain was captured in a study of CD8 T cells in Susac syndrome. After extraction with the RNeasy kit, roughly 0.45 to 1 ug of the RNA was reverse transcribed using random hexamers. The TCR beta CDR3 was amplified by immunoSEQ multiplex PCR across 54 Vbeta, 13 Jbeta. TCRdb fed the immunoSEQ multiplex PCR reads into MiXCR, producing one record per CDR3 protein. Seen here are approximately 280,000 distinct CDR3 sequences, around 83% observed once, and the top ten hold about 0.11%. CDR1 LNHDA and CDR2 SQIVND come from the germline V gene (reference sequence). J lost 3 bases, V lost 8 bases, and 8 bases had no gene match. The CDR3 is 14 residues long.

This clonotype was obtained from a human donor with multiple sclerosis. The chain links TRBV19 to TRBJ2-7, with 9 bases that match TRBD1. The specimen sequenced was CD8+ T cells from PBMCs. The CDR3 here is CASRAGTGFYEQYF. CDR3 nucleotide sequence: TGTGCCAGTCGGGCCGGGACAGGGTTCTACGAGCAGTACTTC.